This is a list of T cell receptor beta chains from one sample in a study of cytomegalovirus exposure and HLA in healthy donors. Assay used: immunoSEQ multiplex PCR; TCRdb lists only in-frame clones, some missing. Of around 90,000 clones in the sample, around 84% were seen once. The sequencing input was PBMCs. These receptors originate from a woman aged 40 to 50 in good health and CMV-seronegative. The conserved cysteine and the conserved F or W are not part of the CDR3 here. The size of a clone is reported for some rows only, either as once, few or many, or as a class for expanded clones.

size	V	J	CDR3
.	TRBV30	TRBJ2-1	AWSGGVSYSYNEQF
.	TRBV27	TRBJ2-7	ASSWRPGLARGDSYEQY
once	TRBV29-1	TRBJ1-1	SVIGSEAF
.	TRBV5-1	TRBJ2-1	ASSLVQYDNEQF
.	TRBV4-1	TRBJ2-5	ASSQDPGGLARETQY
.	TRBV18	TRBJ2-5	ASSRGETQY
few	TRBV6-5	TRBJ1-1	ASSYSTGVRTEAF
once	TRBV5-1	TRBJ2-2	ASSADSLPIGELF
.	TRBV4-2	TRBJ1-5	ASSQETQGGQPQH
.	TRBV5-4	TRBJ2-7	ASSHRTSGSTLSEQY
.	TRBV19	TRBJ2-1	ASSTTSGSYNEQF
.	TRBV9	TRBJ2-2	ASSVVGRTNTGELF
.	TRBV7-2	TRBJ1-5	ASSLAAGGNQPQH
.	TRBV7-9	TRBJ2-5	ASSFISGGGQETQY
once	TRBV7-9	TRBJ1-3	ASSLYTHTIY
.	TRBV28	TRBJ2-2	ASSRSNTGELF
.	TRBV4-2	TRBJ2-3	ASSQEGGTSGSDTQY
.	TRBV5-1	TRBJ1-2	ASSSDTGYYGYT
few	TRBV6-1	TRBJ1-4	ASRPGGNEKLF
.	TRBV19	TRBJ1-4	ASTDRGRKLF
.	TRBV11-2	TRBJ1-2	ASSLRGYATYT
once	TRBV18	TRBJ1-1	ASSGQGNTEAF
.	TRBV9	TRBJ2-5	ASSGTRYETQY